Below, 9 T cell receptor beta chains from the same sample are listed, as sequenced in a study of T cells in Graves' hyperthyroidism and ophthalmopathy. Authors of the study amplified TCR beta CDR3 regions from RNA transcripts. RT-PCR in the first round (using the HTBI primer set) targeted the TCR CDR3. One entry per CDR3 protein results from TCRdb running MiXCR on the multiplex PCR reads. The sample records a few hundred thousand distinct CDR3 sequences, over 12% being singletons. Specimen: blood. Source of these receptors: a woman aged 45 to 65 with Graves' hyperthyroidism that later progressed to Graves' ophthalmopathy.

The chain is built from TRBV9 and TRBJ2-7, with a tentative D call TRBD2 (6 bases). Germline V CDR1 and CDR2: SGDLS, YYNGEE. V lost 0 bases to trimming and J lost 0 bases, with 13 bases between them. This CDR3 is built from 16 residues. CDR3 bases: TGTGCCAGCAGCGTAGGTAGCGGAGTACACTCCTACGAGCAGTACTTC. The encoded protein is CASSVGSGVHSYEQYF.

This clonotype was picked up many times. The chain carries TRBV29-1 and TRBJ2-7; D might be TRBD2 (7 bases). CDR3 length equals 11 residues. V was cut by 7 bases and J by 7 bases, with 14 bases left in between. The germline gives CDR1 SQVTM, CDR2 ANQGSEA. As DNA, the CDR3 is TGCAGCGCCCGAGGGGGGGAAGAGCAGTACTTC. As protein: CSARGGEEQYF.

A single count supports this clonotype. This sequence joins TRBV2 and TRBJ1-4; a weak D match, TRBD1 (5 bases). Trimming shortened V by 9 bases and J by 8 bases, and 22 bases separated the two germline ends. This CDR3 contains 15 residues. CDR1 is SNHLY and CDR2 is FYNNEI in the germline V gene. CDR3 protein: CARARPPGTLEKLFF. CDR3 DNA: TGTGCCAGGGCTAGGCCCCCCGGGACCCTGGAAAAACTGTTTTTT.

The chain couples TRBV7-2 to TRBJ2-3, with 8 bases aligning to TRBD2. J was trimmed by 1 base and V by 5 bases; bases with no gene match: 5. Per germline, CDR1 SGHTA and CDR2 FQGNSA. The CDR3 loop spans 15 amino acids. CDR3 sequence: CASSLSGTGTDTQYF. DNA of the CDR3: TGTGCCAGCAGCCTTAGCGGGACGGGCACAGATACGCAGTATTTT.

This clonotype was found many times. J is TRBJ2-7 and V is TRBV27; 10 bases align to TRBD1. Germline V gives CDR1 MNHEY, CDR2 SMNVEV (reference sequence). V lost 2 bases and J lost 3; bases outside the gene matches: 7. CDR3 size: 16 residues. This chain's CDR3 is CASSLRSGTGVYEQYF. The CDR3 region has the DNA TGTGCCAGCAGTTTAAGGTCCGGGACAGGGGTCTACGAGCAGTACTTC.

Only a few counts were recorded for this clonotype. The J gene is TRBJ2-7, the V gene TRBV10-3; D may be TRBD2 (6 bases). The CDR3 spans 13 residues. The germline V gene has CDR1 ENHRY and CDR2 SYGVKD. With 7 bases removed from V and 4 bases from J, the gap between germline ends came to 14 bases. This CDR3 is CAITRGGEYEQYF. CDR3 in DNA: TGTGCCATCACTCGGGGAGGTGAATACGAGCAGTACTTC.

Concerning this clonotype: Possible read error: a much larger clone is one base away. The gene calls are TRBV10-2 and TRBJ1-1; perhaps TRBD1 as D (5 bases). Trimming shortened V by 4 bases and J by 2 bases, and 14 bases separated the two germline ends. CDR1 is WSHSY, CDR2 SAAADI, per germline. The CDR3 has 15 amino acids. The CDR3: CASSGGEGRNTEAFF. The CDR3 coding sequence is TGCGCCAGCAGTGGCGGTGAGGGGCGCAACACTGAAGCTTTCTTT.

About this clonotype: This may stem from a read error, because a much larger clone lies one nucleotide away. V is TRBV6-2 or TRBV6-3 and J is TRBJ2-1, with D unresolved. V was clipped by 8 bases and J by 4 bases, with 18 bases between them. Germline V gene sequence: CDR1 MNHEY, CDR2 SVGEGT. The CDR3 runs to 15 residues. CDR3 amino acids: CASRMVIASYNEQFF. CDR3 sequence (DNA): TGTGCCAGCCGTATGGTGATAGCATCTTACAATGAGCAGTTCTTC.

Many counts were recorded for this clonotype. The chain employs TRBV28 and TRBJ2-7; D is unresolved. This CDR3 spans 13 amino acids. V was pared by 5 bases and J by 5 bases, with 13 bases between. Germline assignment: CDR1 MDHEN and CDR2 SYDVKM. As DNA, the CDR3 is TGTGCCAGCAGTCCCCCAGTCAGCCACGAGCAGTACTTC. It translates to CASSPPVSHEQYF. Drawing the rest from reference TRBV28 and TRBJ2-7, the complete variable domain is DVKVTQSSRYLVKRTGEKVFLECVQDMDHENMFWYRQDPGLGLRLIYFSYDVKMKEKGDIPEGYSVSREKKERFSLILESASTNQTSMYLCASSPPVSHEQYFGPGTRLTVT.